This T cell receptor beta chain was identified in a study of blood T cells in healthy people across ages. Whole-study results and caveats: It was found that TCR beta diversity correlated strongly with the percentage of naive T cells. There was no known CMV status for donors, so expanded clonotype changes were possibly confounded. Aged donors had fewer naive CD4+ cells and lower diversity than long-lived donors.

For every donor, a draw yielded 7.5 to 10 milliliters of peripheral blood. Of note for this clonotype: Its antigen is unidentified.

The CDR3 sequence is 13 residues long. Looked up from germline, CDR1 is MDHEN and CDR2 is SYDVKM. Trimming pared 4 bases from V and 6 bases from J, leaving 13 bases between. For the second PCR, which ran for about 6 to 12 cycles, a sample-barcoded 5' primer and a J-beta primer mix were used. Each CDR3 protein gets one entry after TCRdb re-called the 5' RACE reads with MiXCR. The table records roughly 800,000 distinct CDR3 sequences, roughly 50% of them present only once. The clonotype comes from a man older than 75 in good health. The specimen sequenced was blood. The chain uses TRBV28 and TRBJ2-7; no reliable D call. The CDR3 DNA reads as TGTGCCAGCAGTTGGGTGATTAACTCCGAGCAGTACTTC. Protein: CASSWVINSEQYF.